The 12 T cell receptor beta chains listed next were all sequenced from one sample in a study of T cells in Graves' hyperthyroidism and ophthalmopathy. RNA transcripts gave rise to amplified TCR beta CDR3 regions. With the HTBI primer set, the TCR CDR3 went through a first round of RT-PCR. From the multiplex PCR reads, TCRdb called clonotypes with MiXCR, one entry per CDR3 protein. The sample has about 380,000 distinct CDR3 sequences; approximately 14% are singletons. The sequenced sample consisted of blood. These receptors came from a woman aged 60-75 years with Graves' hyperthyroidism.

This clonotype was picked up a small number of times. This sequence joins TRBV7-9 and TRBJ1-4, with D unresolved. Germline CDR1 SEHNR, CDR2 FQNEAQ (reference sequence). The CDR3 is made up of 14 amino acids. V lost 4 bases and J lost 5, with 11 bases in between. The CDR3 loop is CASSSPGLNEKLFF. CDR3 nucleotide sequence: TGTGCCAGCAGCTCCCCGGGATTAAATGAAAAACTGTTTTTT.

This clonotype was seen more than once but under ten times. This sequence joins TRBV5-4 and TRBJ2-7, with D possibly TRBD1 on 6 matching bases. V lost 5 bases to trimming and J lost 9 bases, with 15 bases between them. The CDR3 contains 12 residues. Germline V gene sequence: CDR1 SGHNT, CDR2 YYREEE (reference sequence). The CDR3 loop is CASSSRQELQYF. CDR3 in DNA: TGTGCCAGCAGTTCCCGACAGGAGCTGCAGTACTTC. The full variable domain, in which reference TRBV5-4 and TRBJ2-7 provide the parts outside the CDR3, is ETGVTQSPTHLIKTRGQQVTLRCSSQSGHNTVSWYQQALGQGPQFIFQYYREEENGRGNFPPRFSGLQFPNYSSELNVNALELDDSALYLCASSSRQELQYFGPGTRLTVT.

The rearrangement links TRBV7-6 to TRBJ2-5, with D perhaps TRBD2 (6 bases). Germline CDR1 and CDR2: SGHVS and FNYEAQ. V lost 4 bases, J lost 5 bases, and 14 bases lay in between. The CDR3 runs to 14 residues. The CDR3 nucleotides are TGTGCCAGCAGCTCTGGACTACCTGGGGAGACCCAGTACTTC. Protein sequence: CASSSGLPGETQYF.

This clonotype came up many times. The chain combines TRBV3-1 with TRBJ2-5; D uncertain. The germline V and J ends were trimmed by 2 bases and 1 base, with 11 bases remaining between them. CDR3 length equals 15 residues. Looked up from germline, CDR1 is LGHDT and CDR2 is YNNKEL (reference sequence). DNA for the CDR3: TGTGCCAGCAGCCAATTGCGCGGCCCCCAAGAGACCCAGTACTTC. This gives the protein CASSQLRGPQETQYF.

Of note for this clonotype: A single base separates this from a much larger clone, so it may be a read error. This chain links TRBV11-3 with TRBJ1-4; TRBD1 agrees at 8 bases. Germline loops: CDR1 SGHNT, CDR2 YENEEA. This CDR3 comprises 14 residues. The CDR3 DNA reads TGTGCCGGCAGCTTCAGGGGGCAGGATGAAAAACTGTTTTTT. Translation gives CAGSFRGQDEKLFF.

This clonotype has ten or more counts. The V and J genes are TRBV11-3 and TRBJ2-1; D not resolved. V was pared by 2 bases and J by 4 bases, with 9 bases between. CDR1 is SGHNT, CDR2 YENEEA, per germline. The CDR3 extends over 14 amino acids. DNA of the CDR3: TGTGCCAGCAGCTTAACCAGGAGTTACAATGAGCAGTTCTTC. This encodes CASSLTRSYNEQFF.

This clonotype was counted many times. This chain links TRBV11-2 with TRBJ1-1, with 8 bases matching TRBD1. This CDR3 spans 15 amino acids. V lost 7 bases to trimming and J lost 10 bases; unmatched junction nucleotides: 17. Germline CDR1 and CDR2: SGHAT and FQNNGV. As DNA, the CDR3 is TGTGCCAGCAACTCCCTCCGGGGCAGGGGGCCTGTAGCTTTCTTT. It yields the protein CASNSLRGRGPVAFF.

This clonotype has ten or more counts. This chain joins TRBV2 and TRBJ1-1, with D possibly matching TRBD1 (5 bases). Looked up from germline, CDR1 is SNHLY and CDR2 is FYNNEI. This CDR3 is built from 17 residues. Trimming cost V 8 bases and J 1 base, with 23 bases left between them. The CDR3 region is CASLSRTGPTENTEAFF. The CDR3 nucleotides are TGTGCCAGCCTTAGCCGCACAGGACCCACGGAGAACACTGAAGCTTTCTTT.

This clonotype has just one count. The chain joins TRBV18 to TRBJ1-6; D gene ambiguous. The length of the CDR3 is 12 residues. Germline values: CDR1 KGHSH, CDR2 LQKENI. The V end lost 6 bases, the J end lost 14 bases, and 14 bases lay between the germline ends. CDR3 residues: CASSPGDFSLHF. In DNA form, the CDR3 reads TGTGCCAGCTCCCCCGGGGATTTTTCCCTCCACTTT.

The chain is built from TRBV18 and TRBJ2-7, with TRBD2 matching over 8 bases. Germline V gene data show CDR1 as KGHSH and CDR2 as LQKENI. The CDR3 runs to 15 residues. The ends lost 3 bases at V and 6 bases at J; junction bases unmatched: 10. CDR3 loop: CASSPGSGSAREQYF. Written as DNA, the CDR3 is TGTGCCAGCTCACCGGGAAGCGGGAGTGCCCGCGAGCAGTACTTC. The full variable domain, rest sourced from reference TRBV18 and TRBJ2-7, is NAGVMQNPRHLVRRRGQEARLRCSPMKGHSHVYWYRQLPEEGLKFMVYLQKENIIDESGMPKERFSAEFPKEGPSILRIQQVVRGDSAAYFCASSPGSGSAREQYFGPGTRLTVT.

This chain joins TRBV28 and TRBJ1-2, with TRBD1 matching over 7 bases. The CDR3 covers 14 residues. The germline gives CDR1 MDHEN, CDR2 SYDVKM. V lost 1 base to trimming and J lost 3 bases; unmatched junction nucleotides: 2. The CDR3 DNA reads as TGTGCCAGCAGTTTATACGACAGGGACTATGGCTACACCTTC. This gives the protein CASSLYDRDYGYTF.

The table lists this clonotype with many counts. The gene calls are TRBV7-2 and TRBJ2-7; D perhaps matches TRBD2 (5 bases). Germline values: CDR1 SGHTA, CDR2 FQGNSA. Trimming removed 4 bases from V and 6 bases from J, with 19 bases in between. The CDR3 is 15 residues long. The CDR3: CASSSKPLRAGEQYF. In DNA form, the CDR3 reads TGTGCCAGCAGCTCAAAGCCGCTGAGGGCTGGCGAGCAGTACTTC. Supplemented by reference TRBV7-2 and TRBJ2-7, the full variable domain reads GAGVSQSPSNKVTEKGKDVELRCDPISGHTALYWYRQSLGQGLEFLIYFQGNSAPDKSGLPSDRFSAERTGGSVSTLTIQRTQQEDSAVYLCASSSKPLRAGEQYFGPGTRLTVT.